This T cell receptor beta chain was sequenced during a study of cytomegalovirus exposure and HLA in healthy donors. Amplification used 60 Vbeta primers and 13 Jbeta primers. Data came from immunoSEQ multiplex PCR; TCRdb stores just in-frame clones and leaves some out. The listing contains 45,000 to 55,000 clones. Sequencing input: PBMCs. The receptor comes from a woman in her forties or fifties in good health and CMV-seropositive.

In DNA, the CDR3 is TGCGCCAGCAGCCGAGGGACTAGCGGGTTTCGAGAGACCCAGTACTTC. It yields the protein CASSRGTSGFRETQYF. This chain connects TRBV5-1 to TRBJ2-5; 12 nucleotides match TRBD2. Trimming cost V 4 bases and J 4 bases; bases outside gene matches: 8. The germline gives CDR1 SGHRS, CDR2 YFSETQ. The CDR3 extends over 16 amino acids.